These T cell receptor beta chains were read from a single sample in a study of sequential checkpoint blockade in melanoma. Here immunoSEQ multiplex PCR was the method, and the copy in TCRdb shows in-frame clones only, minus some. In the table there are around 21,000 clones, around four fifths of which are singletons. Sequenced material: CD8+ T cells sorted from blood (inferred from file names), taken from a patient given nivolumab and ipilimumab in sequence. The receptors were gathered from a human donor with melanoma. CDR3s include the opening cysteine and the closing phenylalanine or tryptophan. The order of the fields is V gene, D gene, clone size, J gene, CDR3 protein, CDR3 DNA. D genes are given only for firm matches. Expanded clones are given a class, and other clones once, few, many or no size at all.

>TRBV6-5|.|.|TRBJ1-1
CASSGGNTEAFF
TGTGCCAGCAGCGGGGGGAACACTGAAGCTTTCTTT
>TRBV6-1|.|.|TRBJ2-7
CASSDEGVEYEQYF
TGTGCCAGCAGTGATGAGGGTGTAGAGTACGAGCAGTACTTC
>TRBV4-3|.|.|TRBJ2-1
CASSQAGNSYNEQFF
TGCGCCAGCAGCCAAGCCGGGAACTCCTACAATGAGCAGTTCTTC
>TRBV9|TRBD1|.|TRBJ2-2
CASSVGGQGAGELFF
TGTGCCAGCAGCGTAGGTGGACAGGGGGCCGGGGAGCTGTTTTTT
>TRBV28|TRBD1|.|TRBJ2-5
CASSSPRQGAEETQYF
TGTGCCAGCAGCTCCCCGCGACAGGGGGCGGAAGAGACCCAGTACTTC
>TRBV27|.|.|TRBJ2-3
CASSPGDRVLMDTQYF
TGTGCCAGCTCACCAGGGGATAGGGTCCTTATGGATACGCAGTATTTT
>TRBV4-3|.|.|TRBJ2-7
CASSQDRPRVYEQYF
TGCGCCAGCAGCCAAGATCGCCCGCGCGTCTACGAGCAGTACTTC
>TRBV20-1|TRBD1|.|TRBJ2-7
CSAMTGVEQYF
TGCAGTGCTATGACAGGGGTCGAGCAGTACTTC
>TRBV29-1|.|.|TRBJ2-3
CSVEEGGGADTQYF
TGCAGCGTTGAAGAGGGCGGAGGGGCAGATACGCAGTATTTT
>TRBV7-9|.|.|TRBJ2-7
CASSARGPYEQYF
TGTGCCAGCAGCGCCCGCGGGCCCTACGAGCAGTACTTC
>TRBV6-1|.|.|TRBJ2-1
CASTSRDSYNEQFF
TGTGCCAGCACGAGCAGGGACTCCTACAATGAGCAGTTCTTC
>TRBV7-9|.|once|TRBJ1-2
CASSLRVDYGYTF
TGTGCCAGCAGCCTGAGGGTCGACTATGGCTACACCTTC
>TRBV4-1|TRBD2|.|TRBJ2-1
CASSQDGTSGAPGPYNEQFF
TGCGCCAGCAGCCAAGACGGGACTAGCGGGGCTCCAGGGCCCTACAATGAGCAGTTCTTC
>TRBV9|TRBD2|.|TRBJ2-3
CASSGMGAGVTDTQYF
TGTGCCAGCAGCGGCATGGGAGCGGGGGTTACAGATACGCAGTATTTT
>TRBV2|TRBD1|.|TRBJ2-1
CASGKGAYNEQFF
TGTGCCAGCGGGAAGGGGGCTTACAATGAGCAGTTCTTC
>TRBV29-1|.|.|TRBJ2-2
CSVSKNTGELFF
TGCAGCGTTTCCAAGAACACCGGGGAGCTGTTTTTT
>TRBV5-8|.|.|TRBJ1-6
CASSSQNSPLHF
TGTGCCAGCAGCTCCCAAAATTCACCCCTCCACTTT
>TRBV7-9|TRBD1|.|TRBJ2-7
CASSATTGAKTYEQYF
TGTGCCAGCAGCGCTACGACAGGGGCTAAAACCTACGAGCAGTACTTC
>TRBV27|TRBD2|.|TRBJ2-1
CASSLMGGNEQFF
TGTGCCAGCAGTTTAATGGGGGGGAATGAGCAGTTCTTC
>TRBV11-2|.|.|TRBJ2-7
CASSSPWGIIDYEQYF
TGTGCCAGCAGCTCCCCTTGGGGCATTATCGACTACGAGCAGTACTTC
>TRBV6-5|.|.|TRBJ2-2
CASSVIEAGELFF
TGTGCCAGCAGTGTTATCGAGGCCGGGGAGCTGTTTTTT
>TRBV5-1|.|.|TRBJ1-6
CASSLGPDSSYNSPLHF
TGCGCCAGCAGCTTGGGACCTGACAGCTCCTATAATTCACCCCTCCACTTT
>TRBV6-6|TRBD1|once|TRBJ2-7
CASSGRGQSYEQYF
TGTGCCAGCAGTGGCCGGGGACAGTCCTACGAGCAGTACTTC
>TRBV7-9|.|medium-sized|TRBJ2-7
CASSLSDPYEQYF
TGTGCCAGCAGCTTGAGTGATCCCTACGAGCAGTACTTC
>TRBV7-9|.|.|TRBJ1-1
CASSSPLNTEAFF
TGTGCCAGCAGCTCCCCATTGAACACTGAAGCTTTCTTT
>TRBV12-5|.|.|TRBJ2-1
CASGPGVNEQFF
TGTGCTAGTGGGCCGGGGGTTAATGAGCAGTTCTTC